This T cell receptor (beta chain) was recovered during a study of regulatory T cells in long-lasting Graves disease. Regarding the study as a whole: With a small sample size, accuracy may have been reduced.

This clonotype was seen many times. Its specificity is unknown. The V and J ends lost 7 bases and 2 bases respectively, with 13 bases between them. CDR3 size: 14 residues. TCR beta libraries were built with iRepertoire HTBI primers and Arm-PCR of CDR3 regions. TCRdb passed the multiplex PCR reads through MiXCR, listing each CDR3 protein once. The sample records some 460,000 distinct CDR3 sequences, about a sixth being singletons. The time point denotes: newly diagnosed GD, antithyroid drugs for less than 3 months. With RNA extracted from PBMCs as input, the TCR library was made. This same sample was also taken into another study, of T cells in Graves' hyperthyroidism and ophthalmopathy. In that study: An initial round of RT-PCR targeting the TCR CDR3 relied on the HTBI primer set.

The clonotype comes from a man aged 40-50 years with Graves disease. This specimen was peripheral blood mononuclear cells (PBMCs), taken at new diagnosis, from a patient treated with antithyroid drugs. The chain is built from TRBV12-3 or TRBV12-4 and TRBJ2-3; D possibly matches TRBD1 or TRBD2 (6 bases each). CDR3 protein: CASTWGAPTDTQYF. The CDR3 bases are TGTGCCAGCACTTGGGGGGCCCCCACAGATACGCAGTATTTT.